Below are 16 T cell receptor beta chains sequenced from a single sample in a study of CD8 T cells in ankylosing spondylitis. TCRdb re-derived calls from the 5' RACE reads in MiXCR, one entry per CDR3 protein. This sample has roughly 450,000 distinct CDR3 sequences; roughly 26% occur once, and the top ten carry 0.89%. For these receptors, no antigen is known. Findings of the study overall: A motif of eight highly homologous TCR beta variants was seen as apparently characteristic of ankylosing spondylitis blood.

The sequenced material came from blood, either unsorted or a sorted T cell fraction (not recorded which). Receptors were obtained from a male donor with ankylosing spondylitis.

V usage is TRBV25-1 and J usage is TRBJ2-1; the match to TRBD2 covers 8 bases. V lost 6 bases to trimming and J lost 8 bases; unmatched junction nucleotides: 12. Germline lookup yields CDR1 MGHDK and CDR2 SYGVNS. The CDR3 is 15 amino acids. The DNA for the CDR3 is TGTGCCAGCAGCAATACAGGGTCGGGAGGGTATGAGCAGTTCTTC. Its translation is CASSNTGSGGYEQFF.

The rearrangement links TRBV20-1 to TRBJ1-4; D not certain. Germline loops: CDR1 DFQATT, CDR2 SNEGSKA (reference sequence). V lost 6 bases and J lost 5, with 16 bases in between. The CDR3 totals 14 residues. The CDR3 DNA follows: TGCAGTGCGCAGAACACGGCCCTCAATGAAAAACTGTTTTTT. This codes for CSAQNTALNEKLFF.

V and J are TRBV12-3 or TRBV12-4 and TRBJ2-5, with 7 bases aligning to TRBD1. V was clipped by 5 bases and J by 1 base; unmatched bases: 4. The CDR3 contains 14 residues. The CDR3 here is CASSRQGSQETQYF. The DNA of the CDR3 is TGTGCCAGCAGTCGACAGGGATCCCAAGAGACCCAGTACTTC.

V and J are TRBV20-1 and TRBJ2-1; 11 nucleotides match TRBD2. Germline-derived CDR1 and CDR2 are DFQATT and SNEGSKA (reference sequence). The length of the CDR3 is 16 residues. The J segment lost 7 bases and the V segment lost 6 bases, leaving 14 bases of the junction unmatched. The CDR3 DNA follows: TGCAGTGCCGTAAATCCGGGACTAGCGGTATCGAATGAGCAGTTCTTC. The encoded protein is CSAVNPGLAVSNEQFF.

The chain carries TRBV12-3 or TRBV12-4 and TRBJ2-2; no clear D. The CDR3 spans 13 residues. Trimming stripped 7 bases from V and 6 bases from J, with 12 bases between. The CDR3: CASTASSPGELFF. The CDR3 nucleotides are TGTGCCAGCACCGCCTCGAGTCCCGGGGAGCTGTTTTTT.

The CDR3 DNA reads TGTGCCACCAGTGACCTAGCGGGAGCCTACAATGAGCAGTTCTTC. Encoded protein: CATSDLAGAYNEQFF. The chain recombines TRBV24-1 with TRBJ2-1, with 10 bases fitting TRBD2. Germline CDR1 and CDR2: KGHDR and SFDVKD. V shed 4 bases, J shed 2 bases, and the junction held 1 base outside the gene matches. The CDR3 is made up of 15 amino acids.

This clonotype occurred a few times. The chain carries TRBV5-1 and TRBJ1-3, with D unclear. This CDR3 is built from 16 residues. The ends were cut back, 4 bases at V and 4 bases at J, with 18 bases in the middle. The germline V gene has CDR1 SGHRS and CDR2 YFSETQ. This CDR3 reads CASSPQVALGGNTIYF. CDR3 bases: TGCGCCAGCAGCCCCCAGGTAGCGCTGGGAGGAAACACCATATATTTT.

This clonotype was counted only a few times. The chain couples TRBV20-1 to TRBJ1-5, with TRBD1 identical over 7 bases. V was pared by 2 bases and J by 2 bases, with 3 bases of the junction left unmatched. Germline V gene data show CDR1 as DFQATT and CDR2 as SNEGSKA (reference sequence). The CDR3 has 14 amino acids. CDR3 sequence (DNA): TGCAGTGCTAGAAGGGACAGAGGCAATCAGCCCCAGCATTTT. Translation gives CSARRDRGNQPQHF.

V usage is TRBV3-1 and J usage is TRBJ2-1; 8 bases line up with TRBD1. Unmatched junction bases numbered 4, after V lost 4 bases and J lost 2 bases. The CDR3 consists of 15 residues. CDR1 LGHDT and CDR2 YNNKEL come from the germline V gene (reference sequence). The CDR3 bases are TGTGCCAGCAGCCCCCGGGACAGGACCTACAATGAGCAGTTCTTC. Encoded protein: CASSPRDRTYNEQFF.

This chain uses TRBV20-1 with TRBJ2-5; D may correspond to TRBD1 or TRBD2 (7 bases each). Germline CDR1 and CDR2: DFQATT and SNEGSKA (reference sequence). The CDR3 sequence is 14 residues long. The V end lost 4 bases, the J end lost 5 bases, and 17 bases lay between the germline ends. CDR3 DNA: TGCAGTGCTAAAGCGGGCAGGGGGGGGGAGACCCAGTACTTC. It translates to CSAKAGRGGETQYF.

This clonotype has just a few counts. This rearrangement joins TRBV25-1 to TRBJ2-7; 7 bases match TRBD1. Germline V gives CDR1 MGHDK, CDR2 SYGVNS. This CDR3 comprises 14 residues. With V trimmed by 5 bases and J by 4 bases, 8 bases remained unmatched. DNA of the CDR3: TGTGCCAGCAGTATCGGGACAGATAGATACGAGCAGTACTTC. Its translation: CASSIGTDRYEQYF.

This rearrangement joins TRBV20-1 to TRBJ2-3; D uncertain. CDR1 is DFQATT, CDR2 SNEGSKA, per germline (reference sequence). V gave up 6 bases and J gave up 0 bases, with 7 bases separating them. CDR3 length equals 12 residues. Here the CDR3 DNA reads TGCAGTGCACAGACTAGCACAGATACGCAGTATTTT. Its translation: CSAQTSTDTQYF.

The chain joins TRBV5-5 to TRBJ2-2; no clear D gene. This CDR3 spans 14 amino acids. Trimming left V 1 base short and J 8 bases short, with 12 bases between. From germline, CDR1 is SGHKS and CDR2 YYEKEE (reference sequence). CDR3 nucleotide sequence: TGTGCCAGCAGCTTGAGGGATCTCCGGGGGGAGCTGTTTTTT. It codes for CASSLRDLRGELFF.

V is TRBV5-1 and J is TRBJ1-6, with 7 bases matching TRBD1. Unmatched junction bases numbered 8, after V lost 4 bases and J lost 10 bases. The length of the CDR3 is 14 residues. The germline V gene has CDR1 SGHRS and CDR2 YFSETQ. Here the CDR3 DNA reads TGCGCCAGCAGCCAGGGGGGGTTAAGGTCACCCCTCCACTTT. This encodes CASSQGGLRSPLHF.

This chain connects TRBV7-9 to TRBJ1-5, with D maybe TRBD1 (5 bases). The CDR3 is made up of 14 amino acids. Germline CDR1 is SEHNR and CDR2 is FQNEAQ (reference sequence). Deletions cut 10 bases from V and 0 bases from J, with 13 bases between. The CDR3 DNA is TGTGCCACCGGGACGGGTAATAGCAATCAGCCCCAGCATTTT. Its protein product is CATGTGNSNQPQHF.

The V gene is TRBV2, the J gene TRBJ2-2, with D possibly matching TRBD1 (5 bases). CDR3 size: 14 residues. CDR1 is SNHLY, CDR2 FYNNEI, per germline. Trimming pared 3 bases from V and 4 bases from J, leaving 9 bases between. CDR3 nucleotide sequence: TGTGCCAGCAGTGAGGGCAGGGCCACCGGGGAGCTGTTTTTT. This gives the protein CASSEGRATGELFF.